This T cell receptor beta chain was identified in a study of CD8 T cells in Susac syndrome. Germline V CDR1 and CDR2: ENHRY, SYGVKD. The CDR3 totals 12 residues. Trimming pared 8 bases from V and 0 bases from J, leaving 8 bases between. TEMRA cells were FACS-enriched and CD8+ and CD4+ T cells negatively isolated. The RNA input was 0.5 to 1 ug, and it was reverse transcribed with random hexamers. One entry per CDR3 protein results from TCRdb running MiXCR on the immunoSEQ multiplex PCR reads. The profile covers around 200,000 distinct CDR3 sequences, with 95% appearing a single time and 0.07% to 0.095% taken by the ten largest.

The TCR sequence derives from a human donor with multiple sclerosis. The sample was CD4+ T cells from PBMCs. This sequence joins TRBV10-3 and TRBJ2-7; D call uncertain. Here the CDR3 reads CAIGPSSYEQYF. The CDR3, as DNA: TGTGCCATCGGCCCAAGCTCCTACGAGCAGTACTTC.